The rows below give T cell receptor beta chains drawn from one sample of a study of blood T cell repertoires in COVID-19. Measured with immunoSEQ multiplex PCR; TCRdb has only the in-frame clones, and not every one. The sample carries roughly 80,000 clones, about 88% recorded once. What was sequenced was peripheral blood. All receptors come from a human donor in a cohort sampled during active COVID-19. The CDR3 runs from the conserved cysteine through the conserved F or W.

TRBV5-1 CASSLLTGTFMNTEAFF
TRBV29-1 CSGRVRDNEKLFF
TRBV7-2 CASSLDTIQSYGYTF
TRBV2 CASGATLTDTQYF
TRBV18 CASSITRRQETQYF
TRBV27 CASSVSLAGNTEAFF
TRBV28 CASRRLGTEAFF
TRBV2 CASFAYNSPLHF
TRBV28 CASIATATLDSPLHF
TRBV24-1 CATSGGPGYGYTF